The next 16 T cell receptor beta chains were all read from a single sample in a study of blood T cell repertoires in COVID-19. TCRdb keeps only in-frame clones here, not all; method: immunoSEQ multiplex PCR. In the table there are over 110,000 clones, just under 80% of which are singletons. The sequenced material came from peripheral blood. The receptor source for this set is an older woman with acute or convalescent COVID-19.

The V call is TRBV5-1, the J call TRBJ2-7; 7 nucleotides align to TRBD1. J was trimmed by 2 bases and V by 4 bases; bases with no gene match: 6. There are 14 residues in the CDR3. Germline V gene lookup returns CDR1 SGHRS and CDR2 YFSETQ. The CDR3 reads CASSPWTGAYEQYF. The DNA for the CDR3 is TGCGCCAGCAGCCCATGGACAGGAGCCTACGAGCAGTACTTC.

The chain couples TRBV21-1 to TRBJ1-2. TRBV21-1 constitutes a pseudogene. CDR3 length: 15 amino acids. CDR3 bases: TGTGCCAGCAGCAAGGTGAGAGGAGGTGGATATGGCTACACCTTC. It is translated as CASSKVRGGGYGYTF.

The chain uses TRBV7-6 and TRBJ2-5; the D is unclear. V lost 2 bases to trimming and J lost 5 bases, with 18 bases between them. Germline V gene data show CDR1 as SGHVS and CDR2 as FNYEAQ. The CDR3 covers 16 residues. CDR3 DNA: TGTGCCAGCAGCTTAACCCCGACCCGGCCGGAGGAGACCCAGTACTTC. It yields the protein CASSLTPTRPEETQYF.

The chain has TRBV6-5 and TRBJ1-6; TRBD1 matches at 9 bases. The trim removed 5 bases at V and 10 bases at J, leaving 9 bases unmatched. The CDR3 has 15 residues. CDR1 and CDR2 from the germline V gene are MNHEY and SVGAGI. CDR3 sequence (DNA): TGTGCCAGCAGTATCCAGGGACAGGGTGGATCACCCCTCCACTTT. Amino acid sequence: CASSIQGQGGSPLHF.

This chain connects TRBV28 to TRBJ2-7; weak D call: TRBD2 (6 bases). V shed 6 bases and J shed 3 bases, with 15 bases lying between them. The length of the CDR3 is 14 residues. Germline V gives CDR1 MDHEN, CDR2 SYDVKM. The CDR3: CASRGPLRDYEQYF. The DNA for the CDR3 is TGTGCCAGCAGAGGACCCCTGCGGGACTACGAGCAGTACTTC.

The rearrangement links TRBV6-5 to TRBJ1-4; 9 bases are shared with TRBD1. The ends lost 2 bases at V and 5 bases at J; junction bases unmatched: 3. The germline gives CDR1 MNHEY, CDR2 SVGAGI. CDR3 size: 15 residues. This chain's CDR3 is CASSYGGTGNEKLFF. The CDR3 DNA reads TGTGCCAGCAGTTACGGCGGGACAGGGAATGAAAAACTGTTTTTT.

This sequence joins TRBV14 and TRBJ1-1; D is perhaps TRBD1 (5 bases). The CDR3 length is 16 residues. Deletions cut 0 bases from V and 1 base from J, with 12 bases between. Germline V CDR1 and CDR2: SGHDN, FVKESK. The CDR3 nucleotides are TGTGCCAGCAGCCAAGAAGCAGGGCTCGGGAACACTGAAGCTTTCTTT. Translating gives CASSQEAGLGNTEAFF.

The CDR3 sequence is CASSPLGKTQGQPQHF. In nucleotides, the CDR3 is TGTGCCAGCTCCCCATTGGGGAAGACCCAGGGTCAGCCCCAGCATTTT. The gene calls are TRBV28 and TRBJ1-5; maybe TRBD1 (5 bases). V lost 8 bases and J lost 6, with 23 bases in between. CDR3 size: 16 residues. Per germline, CDR1 MDHEN and CDR2 SYDVKM.

This clone occurred a few times. The J gene is TRBJ2-7, the V gene TRBV5-1, with 10 bases matching TRBD2. This CDR3 has 17 amino acids. Germline V gene sequence: CDR1 SGHRS, CDR2 YFSETQ. After removal of 0 bases from V and 0 bases from J, the junction contained 6 bases not matched to a gene. The CDR3 spells CASSLGLAGESSYEQYF. The CDR3 DNA follows: TGCGCCAGCAGCTTGGGACTAGCGGGTGAAAGCTCCTACGAGCAGTACTTC.

The chain uses TRBV5-5 and TRBJ1-5; 7 nucleotides agree with TRBD1. Trimming at V came to 5 bases and at J to 2 bases, leaving 16 bases not matched to a gene. The CDR3 sequence is 18 residues long. CDR1 and CDR2 (germline): SGHKS, YYEKEE (reference sequence). The CDR3 reads CASSPSPQGSLGNQPQHF. As DNA, the CDR3 is TGTGCCAGCAGTCCATCTCCACAGGGGTCTTTGGGCAATCAGCCCCAGCATTTT.

The rearrangement links TRBV6-6 to TRBJ2-1, with 10 bases fitting TRBD2. V shed 1 base, J shed 7 bases, and the junction held 7 bases outside the gene matches. There are 16 residues in the CDR3. In germline, CDR1 is MNHNY, CDR2 SVGAGI (reference sequence). CDR3 DNA sequence: TGTGCCAGCAGTTACTTTCTAGCGGGAGTGGGGAATGAGCAGTTCTTC. It is translated as CASSYFLAGVGNEQFF.

V and J are TRBV5-6 and TRBJ1-2; TRBD1 agrees at 7 bases. CDR3 length equals 14 residues. Germline lookup yields CDR1 SGHDT and CDR2 YYEEEE. Losses at the gene ends were 0 bases for V and 4 bases for J; bases not matched to a gene: 3. CDR3 sequence (DNA): TGTGCCAGCAGCTTGGGACAGGGAGGCTATGGCTACACCTTC. Translation: CASSLGQGGYGYTF.

This chain uses TRBV6-5 with TRBJ2-7; 10 nucleotides agree with TRBD1. With 6 bases clipped from V and 0 bases from J, the junction kept 5 bases outside the gene matches. The CDR3 contains 15 residues. Germline V gene sequence: CDR1 MNHEY, CDR2 SVGAGI. The CDR3 DNA sequence: TGTGCCAGCAGAGGTTGGACAGGGGGCTCCTACGAGCAGTACTTC. Translated: CASRGWTGGSYEQYF.

This chain links TRBV19 with TRBJ1-5; perhaps TRBD1 as D (5 bases). This CDR3 region has 14 residues. Trimming took off 3 bases at V and 4 bases at J, with 10 bases between the two ends. CDR1 is LNHDA and CDR2 is SQIVND in the germline V gene (reference sequence). CDR3 residues: CASSIDSQNQPQHF. The CDR3 region has the DNA TGTGCCAGTAGTATCGACAGCCAAAATCAGCCCCAGCATTTT.

V gene TRBV12-5 combines with J gene TRBJ2-1, with TRBD2 matching over 10 bases. V shed 0 bases, J shed 8 bases, and the junction held 4 bases outside the gene matches. The CDR3 has 15 residues. Germline V gene sequence: CDR1 LGHNT, CDR2 FRNRAP. CDR3 coding DNA: TGTGCTAGTGGTTTGGTAGCGGGAGGGTTCGATGAGCAGTTCTTC. This sequence encodes CASGLVAGGFDEQFF.

V usage is TRBV6-5 and J usage is TRBJ2-7, with 8 bases that match TRBD1. From germline, CDR1 is MNHEY and CDR2 SVGAGI. CDR3 size: 15 residues. V was pared by 6 bases and J by 3 bases, with 10 bases of the junction left unmatched. The DNA of the CDR3 is TGTGCCAGCAGGCCGACCGGGACAGGCTTCTACGAGCAGTACTTC. Translating gives CASRPTGTGFYEQYF.